This T cell receptor (beta chain) was sequenced during a study of cytomegalovirus exposure and HLA in healthy donors. The wider study: Earlier results showed 120 million or so unique TCR beta sequences derived from around 170 million T cells.

Researchers ran the PCR with 60 Vbeta and 13 Jbeta primers. This table comes from immunoSEQ multiplex PCR, and its TCRdb copy is limited to in-frame clones, with some not included. The data show 180,000 or so clones, around 80% seen once. Note on this clone: Its antigen is still unknown.

General study results and limits: About 87% or about 30% of the time was how often most TCR beta V segments were productive, according to an earlier analysis. Association of a missense DCLRE1C variant with TCR beta V- and J-gene trimming was reported in a later analysis.

This sequence was found in a girl aged 10 to 17 in good health and CMV-seropositive. The sample consisted of PBMCs.

The CDR3 DNA follows: TGTGCCAGCAGTTACTCCACAGGGCCCCTACCCTACGAGCAGTACTTC. It codes for CASSYSTGPLPYEQYF. The chain uses TRBV6-5 and TRBJ2-7; D possibly corresponds to TRBD1 (6 bases). Trimming pared 0 bases from V and 2 bases from J, leaving 14 bases between. Germline loops: CDR1 MNHEY, CDR2 SVGAGI. This CDR3 is 16 amino acids long.